One and the same sample provided the 24 T cell receptor beta chains below, sequenced in a study of quantifying T cell responses using KT2 cells. Study at large: TCR alpha and beta constant-region primers primed reverse transcription of RNA.

Each cDNA got a UMI-containing oligo ligated at its 3' end. First-round PCR used approximately 4 cycles and beta primers RC1.1 and RC1.2 covering TRBC1 and TRBC2. TCRdb re-called the UMI-ligation and nested PCR reads through MiXCR, storing one row per CDR3 protein. The sample lists some 43,000 distinct CDR3 sequences, 15% to 20% occurring once. Input material: PBMCs spiked with cells of the T cell clone KT2. The receptors come from a human donor.

The J gene is TRBJ2-7, the V gene TRBV10-3, with TRBD2 identical over 14 bases. Germline trimming cut 6 bases from V and 2 bases from J; bases unmatched to any gene: 9. The CDR3 has 17 amino acids. Germline V gives CDR1 ENHRY, CDR2 SYGVKD. Here the CDR3 reads CAISDPGLAGATYEQYF. The CDR3 nucleotides read TGTGCCATCAGCGATCCGGGACTAGCGGGGGCCACCTACGAGCAGTACTTC.

This clonotype was detected only a few times. This chain connects TRBV20-1 to TRBJ2-7; possibly TRBD2 for D (5 bases). The germline V gene has CDR1 DFQATT and CDR2 SNEGSKA (reference sequence). Trimming stripped 5 bases from V and 5 bases from J, with 16 bases between. This CDR3 is built from 13 residues. DNA of the CDR3: TGCAGTGCTGCCTCTAGCTTTTCGCACGAGCAGTACTTC. Amino acid sequence: CSAASSFSHEQYF.

This clonotype was recorded a few times. This chain links TRBV12-3 or TRBV12-4 with TRBJ1-1, with unresolved D. V dropped 3 bases and J dropped 7 bases, with 9 bases sitting between them. CDR3 size: 12 residues. The CDR3, as DNA: TGTGCCAGCAGTTTCTATAGCCGTGAAGCTTTCTTT. Amino acids: CASSFYSREAFF.

This clonotype was detected a few times. The J gene is TRBJ1-5, the V gene TRBV12-3 or TRBV12-4, with D unresolved. This CDR3 contains 11 residues. V was pared by 5 bases and J by 11 bases, with 10 bases between. In DNA, the CDR3 is TGTGCCAGCAGTCTTAGTAAGGCCCAGCATTTT. It codes for CASSLSKAQHF.

This clonotype came up a few times. The chain is built from TRBV2 and TRBJ1-1; D is unclear. The CDR3 contains 15 residues. V was shortened by 4 bases and J by 1 base, with 13 bases between the two germline ends. Looked up from germline, CDR1 is SNHLY and CDR2 is FYNNEI. CDR3 DNA sequence: TGTGCCAGCAGTGCGGAGGCAGCCTCGAACACTGAAGCTTTCTTT. This sequence encodes CASSAEAASNTEAFF.

In this sample, this clonotype turned up a few times. This chain connects TRBV2 to TRBJ2-1; 9 nucleotides align to TRBD2. The germline V gene has CDR1 SNHLY and CDR2 FYNNEI. V lost 4 bases and J lost 0; bases outside the gene matches: 7. The CDR3 is 17 amino acids. CDR3 sequence reads: CASSGASGVSSYNEQFF. DNA of the CDR3: TGTGCCAGCAGTGGGGCTAGCGGGGTGAGCTCCTACAATGAGCAGTTCTTC.

This clonotype was counted only a few times. The chain is built from TRBV7-9 and TRBJ1-5; D call uncertain. Looked up from germline, CDR1 is SEHNR and CDR2 is FQNEAQ (reference sequence). There are 12 residues in the CDR3. The ends were cut back, 3 bases at V and 6 bases at J, with 6 bases in the middle. This CDR3 reads CASSLETQPQHF. In DNA, the CDR3 is TGTGCCAGCAGCTTGGAGACTCAGCCCCAGCATTTT.

The rearrangement joins TRBV6-5 to TRBJ2-3, with 11 bases identical to TRBD1. The trim removed 6 bases at V and 6 bases at J, leaving 5 bases unmatched. Germline CDR1 MNHEY, CDR2 SVGAGI. The CDR3 has 14 amino acids. CDR3 amino acids: CASSPDRGRDTQYF. In DNA, the CDR3 is TGTGCCAGCAGCCCGGACAGGGGGCGTGATACGCAGTATTTT.

There are a few counts of this clonotype. This rearrangement joins TRBV30 to TRBJ2-7, with D uncertain. CDR1 GTSNPN and CDR2 SVGIG come from the germline V gene (reference sequence). V lost 2 bases and J lost 0, with 11 bases in between. The CDR3 has 14 amino acids. The CDR3 nucleotides read TGTGCCTGGAGTCCGTCGCCCGGCTCCTACGAGCAGTACTTC. Its protein is CAWSPSPGSYEQYF.

V and J are TRBV11-2 and TRBJ2-1; a weak D match, TRBD2 (6 bases). V was trimmed by 5 bases and J by 5 bases, leaving 19 bases between them. CDR1 and CDR2 from the germline V gene are SGHAT and FQNNGV. The CDR3 is 16 amino acids. CDR3 in amino acids: CASSPQVGTRNNEQFF. In DNA, the CDR3 is TGTGCCAGCAGCCCCCAGGTTGGGACTCGTAACAATGAGCAGTTCTTC.

In DNA, the CDR3 is TGCAGTGCGGGAAGCCCCGGGGGGGATCAGCCCCAGCATTTT. As protein: CSAGSPGGDQPQHF. The chain uses TRBV20-1 and TRBJ1-5; maybe TRBD1 (5 bases). Germline V lookup: CDR1 DFQATT, CDR2 SNEGSKA (reference sequence). V was trimmed by 6 bases and J by 5 bases, leaving 17 bases between them. The CDR3 spans 14 residues.

The chain carries TRBV5-4 and TRBJ2-3; the match to TRBD2 covers 9 bases. V lost 4 bases, J lost 1 base, and 4 bases stayed unmatched. This CDR3 spans 15 amino acids. The germline V gene has CDR1 SGHNT and CDR2 YYREEE (reference sequence). CDR3 residues: CASSRSGSGTDTQYF. The CDR3 coding sequence is TGTGCCAGCAGCCGTAGCGGGAGCGGCACAGATACGCAGTATTTT.

This clonotype was detected a few times. This chain links TRBV9 with TRBJ1-3; possible D gene TRBD1, 6 bases. V shed 0 bases and J shed 3 bases, with 10 bases lying between them. The CDR3 totals 15 residues. CDR1 and CDR2 from the germline V gene are SGDLS and YYNGEE. The CDR3 sequence: CASSVGDRLGNTIYF. The CDR3, as DNA: TGTGCCAGCAGCGTAGGTGACAGGCTTGGAAACACCATATATTTT.

This clonotype was found many times. This chain joins TRBV11-2 and TRBJ2-7; 9 positions agree with TRBD2. The CDR3 is made up of 15 amino acids. Germline V gives CDR1 SGHAT, CDR2 FQNNGV. The J segment lost 2 bases and the V segment lost 3 bases, leaving 5 bases of the junction unmatched. In DNA, the CDR3 is TGTGCCAGCAGCTTTCTAGCGGGGACCCCCTACGAGCAGTACTTC. It yields the protein CASSFLAGTPYEQYF.

The V gene is TRBV27, the J gene TRBJ1-1; no clear D gene. The V gene's germline CDR1 is MNHEY and CDR2 SMNVEV (reference sequence). The CDR3 contains 13 residues. The V gene lost 3 bases and the J gene lost 1 base, with 6 bases spanning the gap. CDR3: CASSFRPNTEAFF. The CDR3 bases are TGTGCCAGCAGTTTTAGGCCGAACACTGAAGCTTTCTTT.

This clonotype was seen only a few times. At one boundary the junction diverges from the germline segment, which might be a read error. J is TRBJ2-4 and V is TRBV7-7, with 13 bases that match TRBD2. Germline V gives CDR1 SSHAT, CDR2 FNYEAQ (reference sequence). This CDR3 is built from 19 residues. CDR3 nucleotides: TGTGCTAGCAGCCCGGGACTAGCGGGAACAACCGGGGTGGAAAACATTCAGTACTTC. This sequence encodes CASSPGLAGTTGVENIQYF.

A few counts support this clonotype. The chain recombines TRBV6-2 or TRBV6-3 with TRBJ2-7, with D perhaps TRBD2 (7 bases). Trimming removed 6 bases from V and 7 bases from J, with 19 bases in between. The CDR3 length is 14 residues. Germline V gene lookup returns CDR1 MNHEY and CDR2 SVGEGT. CDR3 sequence reads: CASRPPGGLFEQYF. CDR3 coding DNA: TGTGCCAGCAGACCCCCGGGGGGCCTGTTTGAGCAGTACTTC.

The chain joins TRBV15 to TRBJ2-7; D might be TRBD2 (6 bases). CDR1 LNHNV and CDR2 YYDKDF come from the germline V gene (reference sequence). V lost 5 bases and J 7 bases, leaving 30 bases between the germline ends. The CDR3 contains 18 residues. The CDR3 nucleotides are TGTGCCACCAGCCGAGGAGGGCTCCGGGGCAACCAACGCGGTGAGCAGTACTTC. Its translation: CATSRGGLRGNQRGEQYF.

CDR3 coding DNA: TGTGCCAGCAGCCAAACCCTGCCGCCTACGATCACAGATACGCAGTATTTT. Translated: CASSQTLPPTITDTQYF. The chain uses TRBV14 and TRBJ2-3; D is ambiguous. The CDR3 spans 17 residues. CDR1 is SGHDN and CDR2 is FVKESK in the germline V gene. The ends were cut back, 2 bases at V and 2 bases at J, with 17 bases in the middle.

This clonotype was picked up a small number of times. J is TRBJ2-3 and V is TRBV28; D possibly corresponds to TRBD1 (6 bases). The CDR3 is 14 amino acids. V lost 4 bases to trimming and J lost 0 bases, with 8 bases between them. Germline CDR1 MDHEN, CDR2 SYDVKM. The CDR3 loop reads CASSWTESTDTQYF. The CDR3 bases are TGTGCCAGCAGTTGGACAGAGAGCACAGATACGCAGTATTTT.

V is TRBV7-8 and J is TRBJ1-1; a possible D gene is TRBD1 (6 bases). The V end lost 5 bases, the J end lost 1 base, and 8 bases lay between the germline ends. Germline-derived CDR1 and CDR2 are SGHVS and FQNEAQ. The CDR3 spans 13 residues. This CDR3 reads CASSPTGNTEAFF. The DNA for the CDR3 is TGTGCCAGCAGCCCGACAGGGAACACTGAAGCTTTCTTT.

This clonotype was seen only a few times. The V and J genes are TRBV6-1 and TRBJ2-5; tentatively, D is TRBD2 (6 bases). The V gene lost 2 bases and the J gene lost 5 bases, with 12 bases spanning the gap. The V gene's germline CDR1 is MNHNS and CDR2 SASEGT. The CDR3 runs to 14 residues. DNA of the CDR3: TGTGCCAGCAGTGAAAGACTAGTTGGGGAGACCCAGTACTTC. As protein: CASSERLVGETQYF.

This clonotype was recorded at least ten times. This rearrangement joins TRBV6-5 to TRBJ1-5, with D possibly matching TRBD1 (6 bases). Trimming shortened V by 6 bases and J by 2 bases, and 17 bases separated the two germline ends. The CDR3 loop spans 16 amino acids. From germline, CDR1 is MNHEY and CDR2 SVGAGI. The CDR3 protein is CASSPWGAEGNQPQHF. CDR3 nucleotides: TGTGCCAGCAGCCCCTGGGGGGCGGAGGGCAATCAGCCCCAGCATTTT.

The rearrangement joins TRBV28 to TRBJ1-2; 9 bases map to TRBD1. This CDR3 has 15 residues. CDR1 MDHEN and CDR2 SYDVKM come from the germline V gene. The ends lost 5 bases at V and 5 bases at J; junction bases unmatched: 9. CDR3: CASSVPGQGFYGYTF. The CDR3 DNA sequence: TGTGCCAGCAGTGTTCCGGGACAGGGCTTTTATGGCTACACCTTC.